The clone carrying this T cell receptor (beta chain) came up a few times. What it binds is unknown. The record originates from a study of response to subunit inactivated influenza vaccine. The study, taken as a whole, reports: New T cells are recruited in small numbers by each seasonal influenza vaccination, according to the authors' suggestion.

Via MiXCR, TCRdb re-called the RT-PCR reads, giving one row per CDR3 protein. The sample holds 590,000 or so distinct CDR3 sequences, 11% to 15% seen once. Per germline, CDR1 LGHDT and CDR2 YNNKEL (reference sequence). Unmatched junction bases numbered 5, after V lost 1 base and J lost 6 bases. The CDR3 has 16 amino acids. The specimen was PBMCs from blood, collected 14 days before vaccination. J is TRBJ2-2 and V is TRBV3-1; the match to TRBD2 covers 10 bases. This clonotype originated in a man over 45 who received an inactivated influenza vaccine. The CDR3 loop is CASSQGLAGVPGELFF. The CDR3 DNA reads TGTGCCAGCAGCCAAGGGCTAGCGGGAGTCCCCGGGGAGCTGTTTTTT.